The next 19 T cell receptor beta chains were all read from a single sample in a study of blood T cell repertoires in COVID-19. Profiling relied on immunoSEQ multiplex PCR, and the TCRdb table lists in-frame clones only, not all of them. The sample contains some 350,000 clones, almost 90% of which appear only once. Specimen: peripheral blood. The receptor source for this set is a woman aged 70 to 79 with COVID-19, enrolled during active disease.

This clone was found a few times. This rearrangement joins TRBV5-1 to TRBJ2-7, with 7 bases identical to TRBD2. V shed 3 bases and J 5 bases; nucleotides not matched to a gene: 8. Germline CDR1 SGHRS, CDR2 YFSETQ. This CDR3 is built from 14 residues. DNA for the CDR3: TGCGCCAGCAGCTCCAGCGGGGACGCCCACGAGCAGTACTTC. Encoded protein: CASSSSGDAHEQYF.

The chain is built from TRBV18 and TRBJ2-2; 10 bases are a match to TRBD2. The J segment lost 2 bases and the V segment lost 2 bases, leaving 2 bases of the junction unmatched. Germline V gene lookup returns CDR1 KGHSH and CDR2 LQKENI. The CDR3 contains 16 residues. Here the CDR3 DNA reads TGTGCCAGCTCACCAAGCGGGGGGGCCAACACCGGGGAGCTGTTTTTT. It encodes CASSPSGGANTGELFF.

Only a few counts were recorded for this clone. The CDR3 DNA reads TGTGCCAGCAGTGTGACTAGCTCCTACAATGAGCAGTTCTTC. Translated, it gives CASSVTSSYNEQFF. This chain connects TRBV7-2 to TRBJ2-1, with D perhaps matching TRBD2 (6 bases). The CDR3 is 14 residues long. Germline V gives CDR1 SGHTA, CDR2 FQGNSA. Trimming took off 6 bases at V and 0 bases at J, with 9 bases between the two ends.

With regard to this clone: Other DNA sequences of this sample code for an identical CDR3. The rearrangement links TRBV5-1 to TRBJ2-1, with 12 bases that match TRBD2. The CDR3 loop spans 16 amino acids. Germline V gene sequence: CDR1 SGHRS, CDR2 YFSETQ. J was trimmed by 5 bases and V by 1 base; bases with no gene match: 4. In DNA form, the CDR3 reads TGCGCCAGCAGCTTGTCCACTAGCGGGGGGAACAATGAGCAGTTCTTC. The encoded protein is CASSLSTSGGNNEQFF. The full variable domain, in which reference TRBV5-1 and TRBJ2-1 provide the parts outside the CDR3, is KAGVTQTPRYLIKTRGQQVTLSCSPISGHRSVSWYQQTPGQGLQFLFEYFSETQRNKGNFPGRFSGRQFSNSRSEMNVSTLELGDSALYLCASSLSTSGGNNEQFFGPGTRLTVL.

This sequence joins TRBV4-1 and TRBJ1-5; maybe TRBD1 (5 bases). The CDR3 loop spans 15 amino acids. CDR1 MGHRA and CDR2 YSYEKL come from the germline V gene. The germline V and J ends were trimmed by 1 base and 7 bases, with 14 bases remaining between them. The CDR3 DNA reads as TGCGCCAGCAGCCAAGGGGACTTAATAAGCCAGCCCCAGCATTTT. Encoded protein: CASSQGDLISQPQHF.

With respect to this clone: This sample includes further DNA sequences coding for the same CDR3. V usage is TRBV5-1 and J usage is TRBJ1-6, with 10 nucleotides matching TRBD1. V was clipped by 3 bases and J by 8 bases; unmatched bases: 2. CDR1 SGHRS and CDR2 YFSETQ come from the germline V gene. The CDR3 has 14 residues. The CDR3 sequence is CASSSGTGDSPLHF. Here the CDR3 DNA reads TGCGCCAGCAGCTCCGGGACAGGGGATTCACCCCTCCACTTT.

The chain employs TRBV11-3 and TRBJ1-1; D call uncertain. CDR3 length: 13 residues. The V end lost 3 bases, the J end lost 11 bases, and 16 bases lay between the germline ends. Looked up from germline, CDR1 is SGHNT and CDR2 is YENEEA. The CDR3: CASSFPGSPGAFF. DNA for the CDR3: TGTGCCAGCAGCTTCCCCGGGTCCCCTGGGGCTTTCTTT. Full variable domain (remainder filled in from reference TRBV11-3 and TRBJ1-1): EAGVVQSPRYKIIEKKQPVAFWCNPISGHNTLYWYLQNLGQGPELLIRYENEEAVDDSQLPKDRFSAERLKGVDSTLKIQPAELGDSAVYLCASSFPGSPGAFFGQGTRLTVV.

This clone has a single count. As DNA, the CDR3 is TGTGCCAGCAGCAAAGGACAGGGGGCTACTGAAGCTTTCTTT. Amino acids: CASSKGQGATEAFF. This chain uses TRBV21-1 with TRBJ1-1; TRBD1, the D gene given by the table, was not confirmed from the DNA. TRBV21-1 is labeled a pseudogene. There are 14 residues in the CDR3.

The rearrangement joins TRBV5-6 to TRBJ2-5; the match to TRBD2 covers 8 bases. Germline V gene lookup returns CDR1 SGHDT and CDR2 YYEEEE. There are 14 residues in the CDR3. Germline trimming cut 4 bases from V and 5 bases from J; bases unmatched to any gene: 7. Written as DNA, the CDR3 is TGTGCCAGCAGCGGGGGACTAGTCAGGGAGACCCAGTACTTC. Encoded protein: CASSGGLVRETQYF.

This chain links TRBV5-1 with TRBJ2-5; 8 nucleotides align to TRBD2. CDR1 is SGHRS and CDR2 is YFSETQ in the germline V gene. V lost 6 bases to trimming and J lost 2 bases; unmatched junction nucleotides: 9. This CDR3 contains 15 residues. CDR3 nucleotide sequence: TGCGCCAGCACCCGTAGCGGGGAGTCTCAAGAGACCCAGTACTTC. Its protein is CASTRSGESQETQYF. Based on the CDR3 plus reference TRBV5-1 and TRBJ2-5, the full variable domain is KAGVTQTPRYLIKTRGQQVTLSCSPISGHRSVSWYQQTPGQGLQFLFEYFSETQRNKGNFPGRFSGRQFSNSRSEMNVSTLELGDSALYLCASTRSGESQETQYFGPGTRLLVL.

The chain has TRBV4-3 and TRBJ1-2; no reliable D call. Germline CDR1 LGHNA, CDR2 YSLEER. The CDR3 loop spans 14 amino acids. V was clipped by 0 bases and J by 13 bases, with 18 bases between them. This chain's CDR3 is CASSQDLGAGGGTF. As DNA, the CDR3 is TGCGCCAGCAGCCAAGATCTCGGAGCGGGAGGTGGCACCTTC.

A remark on this clone: The same CDR3 arises from other DNA sequences in this sample as well. The gene calls are TRBV27 and TRBJ1-1, with TRBD1 matching 8 bases. Germline V gives CDR1 MNHEY, CDR2 SMNVEV (reference sequence). Losses at the gene ends were 0 bases for V and 1 base for J; bases not matched to a gene: 1. The CDR3 spans 15 residues. The CDR3 DNA reads TGTGCCAGCAGTTTATCAGGGACAGGGAACACTGAAGCTTTCTTT. Translation gives CASSLSGTGNTEAFF.

This clone has only one observation. This chain connects TRBV4-3 to TRBJ2-1, with D possibly TRBD2 on 6 matching bases. The CDR3 consists of 14 residues. Per germline, CDR1 LGHNA and CDR2 YSLEER. Trimming pared 0 bases from V and 8 bases from J, leaving 11 bases between. CDR3 in DNA: TGCGCCAGCAGCCAAGACGGGAGTAGCCATGAGCAGTTCTTC. Its translation: CASSQDGSSHEQFF.

This clone was detected once. V gene TRBV9 combines with J gene TRBJ2-1; 10 bases are shared with TRBD2. V lost 0 bases and J lost 4; bases outside the gene matches: 4. The CDR3 runs 16 residues. Germline V gene sequence: CDR1 SGDLS, CDR2 YYNGEE. CDR3 sequence: CASSVGSGGGYNEQFF. As DNA, the CDR3 is TGTGCCAGCAGCGTAGGCAGCGGGGGGGGATACAATGAGCAGTTCTTC.

The chain employs TRBV12-5 and TRBJ2-2, with TRBD2 identical over 7 bases. Germline V gene data show CDR1 as LGHNT and CDR2 as FRNRAP. J was trimmed by 6 bases and V by 3 bases; bases with no gene match: 4. The length of the CDR3 is 14 residues. CDR3 sequence (DNA): TGTGCTAGTGGTTTCGGGGGGTGGTCCGGGGAGCTGTTTTTT. It translates to CASGFGGWSGELFF.

The CDR3 coding sequence is TGTGCCAGCAGAAAGATAGAATTCAATCAGCCCCAGCATTTT. Its translation is CASRKIEFNQPQHF. The chain employs TRBV6-5 and TRBJ1-5; D ambiguous. This CDR3 is built from 14 residues. Germline lookup yields CDR1 MNHEY and CDR2 SVGAGI. Trimming removed 6 bases at V and 3 bases at J, with 12 bases between.

This chain connects TRBV13 to TRBJ2-1; TRBD2 agrees at 10 bases. Germline CDR1 is PRHDT and CDR2 is FYEKMQ (reference sequence). Trimming at V came to 8 bases and at J to 7 bases, leaving 5 bases not matched to a gene. This CDR3 is 13 amino acids long. The CDR3 region is CASGTSVRNEQFF. CDR3 DNA: TGTGCCAGCGGGACTAGCGTGCGGAATGAGCAGTTCTTC.

The chain links TRBV7-8 to TRBJ2-1, with 8 bases that match TRBD2. The CDR3 covers 13 residues. Germline CDR1 reads SGHVS; CDR2 reads FQNEAQ. The V and J ends lost 2 bases and 12 bases, in that order; junction bases with no gene match: 6. The CDR3 protein is CASSLLSAGGQFF. CDR3 nucleotide sequence: TGTGCCAGCAGCTTATTGTCGGCGGGGGGGCAGTTCTTC.

The rearrangement joins TRBV4-3 to TRBJ1-6, with D unresolved. V lost 1 base and J lost 4, with 14 bases in between. Germline values: CDR1 LGHNA, CDR2 YSLEER. The CDR3 has 17 amino acids. The DNA for the CDR3 is TGCGCCAGCAGCCAAGCGGACTATGACCTTTATAATTCACCCCTCCACTTT. Protein: CASSQADYDLYNSPLHF.